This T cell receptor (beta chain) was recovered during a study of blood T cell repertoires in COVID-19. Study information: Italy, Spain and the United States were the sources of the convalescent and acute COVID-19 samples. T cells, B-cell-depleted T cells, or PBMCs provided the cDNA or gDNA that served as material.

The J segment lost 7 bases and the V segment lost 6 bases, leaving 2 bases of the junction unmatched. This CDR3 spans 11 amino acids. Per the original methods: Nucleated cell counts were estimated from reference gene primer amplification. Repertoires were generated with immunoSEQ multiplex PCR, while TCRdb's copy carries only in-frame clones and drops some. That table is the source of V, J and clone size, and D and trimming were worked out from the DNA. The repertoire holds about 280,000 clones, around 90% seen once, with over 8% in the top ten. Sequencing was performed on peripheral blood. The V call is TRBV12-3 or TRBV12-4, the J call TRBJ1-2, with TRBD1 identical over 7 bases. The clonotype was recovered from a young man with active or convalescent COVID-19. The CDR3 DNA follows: TGTGCCAGCAGCACAGGGGTTGGCTACACCTTC. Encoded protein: CASSTGVGYTF.